The 23 T cell receptor beta chains given below trace back to one sample, sequenced in a study of blood T cell repertoires in COVID-19. Profiling relied on immunoSEQ multiplex PCR, and the TCRdb table lists in-frame clones only, not all of them. The repertoire has approximately 160,000 clones, 90% of them found once; the top ten carry approximately 0.48%. The sequenced sample was peripheral blood. The receptors were sampled from a man aged 45 to 65 with acute or convalescent COVID-19.

V gene TRBV4-2 combines with J gene TRBJ2-1; tentatively, D is TRBD2 (7 bases). The CDR3 runs 15 residues. CDR1 LGHNA and CDR2 YNFKEQ come from the germline V gene. Trimming took 5 bases from V and 0 from J, leaving 11 bases between them. The CDR3 sequence is CASSRGGDSYNEQFF. Written as DNA, the CDR3 is TGTGCCAGCAGCAGGGGGGGGGACTCCTACAATGAGCAGTTCTTC.

The chain uses TRBV19 and TRBJ1-1; perhaps TRBD1 as D (5 bases). Germline V gene sequence: CDR1 LNHDA, CDR2 SQIVND (reference sequence). CDR3 length equals 17 residues. Trimming took 1 base from V and 2 from J, leaving 17 bases between them. CDR3 DNA: TGTGCCAGTAGTATAGTCCTTCCGGGACTCAGAAACACTGAAGCTTTCTTT. Amino acid sequence: CASSIVLPGLRNTEAFF.

V gene TRBV6-6 combines with J gene TRBJ1-3, with 8 positions matching TRBD1. V shed 6 bases and J 8 bases; nucleotides not matched to a gene: 6. Germline V CDR1 and CDR2: MNHNY, SVGAGI (reference sequence). The CDR3 consists of 13 residues. The CDR3 protein is CASRRQGSDTIYF. The DNA of the CDR3 is TGTGCCAGCAGACGACAGGGGAGCGACACCATATATTTT.

This chain links TRBV7-8 with TRBJ2-3; 13 bases are shared with TRBD2. V was clipped by 5 bases and J by 0 bases; unmatched bases: 8. The CDR3 extends over 18 amino acids. Germline loops: CDR1 SGHVS, CDR2 FQNEAQ. CDR3 coding DNA: TGTGCCAGCAGCACGTCCGGGACTAGCGGGGTTAGCACAGATACGCAGTATTTT. It is translated as CASSTSGTSGVSTDTQYF.

A few counts support this clone. This chain joins TRBV30 and TRBJ1-1, with a possible D match to TRBD1 (5 bases). V was clipped by 1 base and J by 0 bases, with 15 bases between them. The CDR3 totals 16 residues. Germline values: CDR1 GTSNPN, CDR2 SVGIG (reference sequence). The CDR3 bases are TGTGCCTGGAGTGGTCTTTCAGGGTCCATGAACACTGAAGCTTTCTTT. Amino acids: CAWSGLSGSMNTEAFF.

The CDR3 is CASSEDARGYGGYTF. DNA of the CDR3: TGTGCCAGCAGTGAAGATGCCCGGGGGTACGGTGGCTACACCTTC. The gene calls are TRBV6-1 and TRBJ1-2; possible D gene TRBD1, 5 bases. Germline V gene sequence: CDR1 MNHNS, CDR2 SASEGT. Trimming removed 1 base at V and 7 bases at J, with 16 bases between. The CDR3 has 15 residues.

The CDR3 is CASRGVAGANVLTF. The CDR3 coding sequence is TGTGCCAGCAGAGGGGTAGCTGGGGCCAACGTCCTGACTTTC. V usage is TRBV6-5 and J usage is TRBJ2-6; D is perhaps TRBD1 (5 bases). This CDR3 comprises 14 residues. In germline, CDR1 is MNHEY, CDR2 SVGAGI. V was shortened by 6 bases and J by 2 bases, with 8 bases between the two germline ends.

The chain is built from TRBV7-3 and TRBJ2-3, with 12 bases that match TRBD1. CDR1 is SGHTA, CDR2 FQGTGA, per germline. The CDR3 spans 15 residues. Trimming at V came to 5 bases and at J to 4 bases, leaving 4 bases not matched to a gene. The CDR3 protein is CASSKGQGAADTQYF. The CDR3 nucleotides are TGTGCCAGCAGCAAGGGACAGGGGGCGGCAGATACGCAGTATTTT.

V and J are TRBV19 and TRBJ2-7, with 8 bases lining up with TRBD2. The CDR3 runs 15 residues. CDR1 is LNHDA, CDR2 SQIVND, per germline (reference sequence). With 0 bases clipped from V and 4 bases from J, the junction kept 5 bases outside the gene matches. CDR3 sequence (DNA): TGTGCCAGTAGTATAGACCTTAGCGGGAAATACGAGCAGTACTTC. Translated, it gives CASSIDLSGKYEQYF.

The chain couples TRBV10-3 to TRBJ1-2; D is unresolved. Germline values: CDR1 ENHRY, CDR2 SYGVKD. This CDR3 comprises 18 residues. The CDR3 DNA reads as TGTGCTTCGAGCCCCACCGCCTCCGGTGAGGTTAAGGACTATGGCTACACCTTC. Protein sequence: CASSPTASGEVKDYGYTF.

The V call is TRBV6-5, the J call TRBJ1-6; D gene unclear. The CDR3 runs 15 residues. V lost 5 bases and J 8 bases, leaving 16 bases between the germline ends. The germline CDR1 and CDR2 sequences are MNHEY and SVGAGI. The CDR3 is CASSKTRREYSPLHF. In DNA, the CDR3 is TGTGCCAGCAGTAAAACCCGCCGGGAGTATTCACCCCTCCACTTT.

The rearrangement uses TRBV19 and TRBJ1-5, with 10 bases aligning to TRBD1. The CDR3 contains 13 residues. V trimming: 10 bases; J trimming: 6 bases; junction bases outside the gene matches: 6. The V gene's germline CDR1 is LNHDA and CDR2 SQIVND (reference sequence). The CDR3 coding sequence is TGTGCCACTGGGACAGGGGCGAGTCAGCCCCAGCATTTT. Protein sequence: CATGTGASQPQHF. Full variable domain (outside the CDR3, taken from reference TRBV19 and TRBJ1-5): DGGITQSPKYLFRKEGQNVTLSCEQNLNHDAMYWYRQDPGQGLRLIYYSQIVNDFQKGDIAEGYSVSREKKESFPLTVTSAQKNPTAFYLCATGTGASQPQHFGDGTRLSIL.

The chain links TRBV14 to TRBJ2-7, with a possible D match to TRBD1 (6 bases). CDR1 SGHDN and CDR2 FVKESK come from the germline V gene. Trimming took 4 bases from V and 2 from J, leaving 9 bases between them. There are 13 residues in the CDR3. Here the CDR3 reads CASSRRDTYEQYV. CDR3 DNA sequence: TGTGCCAGCAGCCGCCGGGACACCTACGAGCAGTACGTC.

The rearrangement links TRBV3-1 (or the pseudogene TRBV3-2) to TRBJ1-2; no definite D call. The CDR3 has 16 amino acids. V lost 0 bases and J 6 bases, leaving 17 bases between the germline ends. The germline gives CDR1 LGHDT, CDR2 YNNKEL (reference sequence). The CDR3 nucleotides are TGTGCCAGCAGCCAAGATGCGCGGCGAGGGAATGATGGCTACACCTTC. It is translated as CASSQDARRGNDGYTF.

This chain uses TRBV11-2 with TRBJ1-6, with no clear D. CDR3 size: 19 residues. The V gene's germline CDR1 is SGHAT and CDR2 FQNNGV. V shed 0 bases and J shed 4 bases, with 19 bases lying between them. The CDR3 spells CASSLEMGGFRSYNSPLHF. The CDR3 DNA is TGTGCCAGCAGCTTAGAAATGGGTGGTTTTCGGAGTTATAATTCACCCCTCCACTTT.

CDR3 protein: CASTRTGLTKNIQYF. Here the CDR3 DNA reads TGTGCCAGCACCCGGACAGGGTTAACCAAAAACATTCAGTACTTC. V and J are TRBV2 and TRBJ2-4, with TRBD1 identical over 8 bases. The CDR3 is made up of 15 amino acids. V gave up 7 bases and J gave up 2 bases; unmatched junction bases: 7. The germline CDR1 and CDR2 sequences are SNHLY and FYNNEI. The variable domain in full, completed from reference TRBV2 and TRBJ2-4, reads EPEVTQTPSHQVTQMGQEVILRCVPISNHLYFYWYRQILGQKVEFLVSFYNNEISEKSEIFDDQFSVERPDGSNFTLKIRSTKLEDSAMYFCASTRTGLTKNIQYFGAGTRLSVL.

Only one count was recorded for this clone. This chain joins TRBV6-1 and TRBJ2-5; 12 nucleotides match TRBD2. Per germline, CDR1 MNHNS and CDR2 SASEGT. Unmatched junction bases numbered 10, after V lost 6 bases and J lost 5 bases. This CDR3 is built from 16 residues. CDR3 region: CASSETSGGFRETQYF. CDR3 DNA sequence: TGTGCCAGCAGCGAAACTAGCGGGGGGTTTCGGGAGACCCAGTACTTC.

The chain links TRBV28 to TRBJ2-7; 14 bases line up with TRBD2. In germline, CDR1 is MDHEN, CDR2 SYDVKM. CDR3 length: 18 residues. J was trimmed by 1 base and V by 3 bases; bases with no gene match: 8. The chain's CDR3 is CASSFLGLAGVGSYEQYF. The CDR3, as DNA: TGTGCCAGCAGTTTCCTGGGACTAGCGGGAGTAGGGTCCTACGAGCAGTACTTC.

V usage is TRBV5-1 and J usage is TRBJ2-5; TRBD2 matches at 10 bases. The CDR3 spans 15 residues. The trim removed 2 bases at V and 5 bases at J, leaving 6 bases unmatched. Germline V gene data show CDR1 as SGHRS and CDR2 as YFSETQ. The CDR3 DNA follows: TGCGCCAGCAGCTTCTCTTTAGCGGGAGGTGAGACCCAGTACTTC. It codes for CASSFSLAGGETQYF.

The V call is TRBV9, the J call TRBJ2-1; D ambiguous. The germline CDR1 and CDR2 sequences are SGDLS and YYNGEE. Trimming left V 4 bases short and J 4 bases short, with 12 bases between. CDR3 size: 14 residues. CDR3: CASSPRNSYNEQFF. DNA of the CDR3: TGTGCCAGCAGCCCCCGGAACAGTTACAATGAGCAGTTCTTC.

This sequence joins TRBV5-8 and TRBJ2-7, with 10 nucleotides matching TRBD1. The CDR3 has 14 amino acids. V lost 4 bases, J lost 6 bases, and 7 bases stayed unmatched. CDR1 is SGHTS and CDR2 is YDEGEE in the germline V gene. DNA of the CDR3: TGTGCCAGCAGCCTCCGGGACAGGGGTGGCGAGCAGTACGTC. This translates into CASSLRDRGGEQYV.

The rearrangement joins TRBV7-9 to TRBJ2-5, with D tentatively TRBD2 (6 bases). Germline V lookup: CDR1 SEHNR, CDR2 FQNEAQ (reference sequence). The V end lost 2 bases, the J end lost 5 bases, and 12 bases lay between the germline ends. This CDR3 has 14 residues. DNA of the CDR3: TGTGCCAGCAGCTTATTCGCGGGGCGGGAGACCCAGTACTTC. Amino acids: CASSLFAGRETQYF.

The chain combines TRBV27 with TRBJ1-1; D gene uncertain. V gave up 1 base and J gave up 7 bases, with 13 bases separating them. Germline CDR1 reads MNHEY; CDR2 reads SMNVEV (reference sequence). There are 14 residues in the CDR3. This CDR3 reads CASSLFYGAGEAFF. The CDR3 coding sequence is TGTGCCAGCAGTTTATTCTACGGTGCTGGTGAAGCTTTCTTT.